A selection of T cell receptor beta chains follows, all from one sample in a study of blood T cells in healthy people across ages. TCRdb fed the 5' RACE reads into MiXCR, producing one record per CDR3 protein. The table shows about 1.6 million distinct CDR3 sequences, with approximately 32% occurring only once. Source material: blood. These receptors were collected from a woman aged 30 to 39 in good health. Each CDR3 is given with its conserved first and last residue. Fields, in order: J gene, V gene, CDR3 protein.

TRBJ2-6,TRBV5-1,CASSLMYRASSGANVLTF
TRBJ2-1,TRBV12-3/TRBV12-4,CASIGLAGVGEQFF
TRBJ2-5,TRBV6-1,CATSYRRGRGETQYF
TRBJ2-5,TRBV12-3/TRBV12-4,CASGPLKETQYF
TRBJ1-1,TRBV5-4,CAVTGTSKSGQAFF
TRBJ1-2,TRBV5-1,CAGSFGIKGADGYTF
-,TRBV7-2,CASSPTIQAPYEQYF
TRBJ2-3,TRBV24-1,CATSDAALAGGQDTQYF
TRBJ1-2,TRBV3-1,CASSHSSGSHGYTF
TRBJ2-7,TRBV5-5,CASSPRRGEGEQYF
TRBJ2-5,TRBV7-6,CASSLGDYPETQYF
TRBJ1-2,TRBV7-2,CASSLDSWVYGYTF
TRBJ1-5,TRBV20-1,CSAMVPGGMRQPQHF
TRBJ2-1,TRBV5-6,CASSGGLADNNEQFF
TRBJ2-3,TRBV14,CASSHGGLAGITDTQYF
TRBJ2-6,TRBV20-1,CSARDTSGGPSSSGANVLTF
TRBJ1-2,TRBV20-1,CSRGMGYGYTF
TRBJ2-7,TRBV11-2,CASSLESATHVTQYF
TRBJ2-1,TRBV20-1,CSANPREQFF
TRBJ2-4,TRBV11-2,CASSFAAVTFKNIQYF
TRBJ1-4,TRBV30,CAWSRGANEKLFF
TRBJ2-1,TRBV12-3/TRBV12-4,CASTRSLAGAYNEQFF
TRBJ2-7,TRBV28,CASIPGSGRHNEQYF
TRBJ1-2,TRBV4-1,CASSSPTGPNYGYTF
TRBJ2-5,TRBV20-1,CSARDYGVQETQYF
TRBJ2-5,TRBV5-1,CASSLGQGAFETQYF
TRBJ2-5,TRBV7-6,CAKVSLQETQYF
TRBJ2-3,TRBV11-2,CASSPRGGRWGESDTQYF
TRBJ2-7,TRBV27,CASSLMTGEQYF
TRBJ2-1,TRBV7-2,CASSLEAGIAGEQFF
TRBJ1-6,TRBV12-3/TRBV12-4,CASSSEQGQGNSPLHF
TRBJ2-5,TRBV12-3/TRBV12-4,CASRRDKVKTQYF
TRBJ2-3,TRBV5-1,CASSAGIAVSSDTQYF
TRBJ2-5,TRBV5-1,CASSLLGGMQTQYF
TRBJ2-7,TRBV7-7,CASSLSGIDEQYF
TRBJ1-2,TRBV2,CASSEALGGGGYGYTF
TRBJ2-5,TRBV2,CASSGRQGAETQYF
TRBJ2-4,TRBV25-1,CASSEVLSKQYF
TRBJ2-4,TRBV28,CASSFGLAGEGLYF
TRBJ1-1,TRBV5-1,CASSGWDMENTEAFF
TRBJ2-1,TRBV4-1,CASSQEVGEQFF
TRBJ1-5,TRBV7-8,CASSLAARENRPQHF
TRBJ1-2,TRBV7-2,CASSLGSGGGNGYTF
TRBJ1-2,TRBV7-2,CASSFPTGSGGYGYTF
TRBJ1-5,TRBV4-1,CASSQVTGMRQPQHF
TRBJ1-4,TRBV5-1,CASSWDSPNEKLFF
TRBJ1-2,TRBV7-6,CASSPSRGRDGYTF
-,TRBV28,CASSWDGRPHEQYF
TRBJ2-7,TRBV29-1,CSVPGTDSYEQYF
-,TRBV7-9,CASSLAGAGGGETQYF
TRBJ2-6,TRBV7-9,CASRDYGANVLTF
TRBJ1-1,TRBV9,CASSSYGTEAFF
TRBJ2-1,TRBV4-2,CASSQSLARGPWNEQFF